Following are 12 T cell receptor beta chains from one sample sequenced in a study of cytomegalovirus exposure and HLA in healthy donors. PCR amplification relied on 60 Vbeta primers (plus 13 Jbeta primers). The repertoire was sequenced with immunoSEQ multiplex PCR; TCRdb's copy has only in-frame clones and lacks some. The table has approximately 110,000 clones, about two thirds seen once. The sequenced sample consisted of PBMCs. The receptor source for this set is a woman aged 40 to 49 in good health and CMV-seropositive.

This rearrangement joins TRBV12-5 to TRBJ1-1; D is perhaps TRBD1 (5 bases). Trimming took off 1 base at V and 5 bases at J, with 11 bases between the two ends. The CDR3 has 14 amino acids. Germline CDR1 and CDR2: LGHNT and FRNRAP. CDR3 region: CASGLGGVRTEAFF. CDR3 coding DNA: TGTGCTAGTGGTTTGGGGGGGGTGAGAACTGAAGCTTTCTTT.

The chain combines TRBV6-1 with TRBJ1-2; possibly TRBD1 for D (6 bases). Trimming left V 2 bases short and J 6 bases short, with 13 bases between. The germline gives CDR1 MNHNS, CDR2 SASEGT. The CDR3 has 14 amino acids. The CDR3 spells CASSETLGGNGYTF. The DNA for the CDR3 is TGTGCCAGCAGTGAAACACTAGGGGGAAATGGCTACACCTTC.

This sequence joins TRBV5-1 and TRBJ1-3; D is ambiguous. This CDR3 is built from 14 residues. Trimming left V 2 bases short and J 0 bases short, with 6 bases between. Germline V gene lookup returns CDR1 SGHRS and CDR2 YFSETQ. CDR3 residues: CASSLEGSGNTIYF. For the CDR3, the DNA is TGCGCCAGCAGCTTAGAGGGCTCTGGAAACACCATATATTTT.

The chain has TRBV6-5 and TRBJ2-7; D is uncertain. Germline CDR1 MNHEY, CDR2 SVGAGI. This CDR3 region has 11 residues. Trimming removed 2 bases from V and 6 bases from J, with 5 bases in between. CDR3 DNA: TGTGCCAGCAGTTACGGCGGCGAGCAGTACTTC. Translation: CASSYGGEQYF.

This clone was detected a few times. V usage is TRBV4-1 and J usage is TRBJ2-5; D uncertain. Looked up from germline, CDR1 is MGHRA and CDR2 is YSYEKL. This CDR3 comprises 12 residues. Trimming took 3 bases from V and 5 from J, leaving 7 bases between them. The CDR3 protein is CASSQTRETQYF. The DNA of the CDR3 is TGCGCCAGCAGCCAGACACGGGAGACCCAGTACTTC.

V is TRBV29-1 and J is TRBJ2-1; a weak D match, TRBD2 (5 bases). This CDR3 spans 11 amino acids. Germline V CDR1 and CDR2: SQVTM, ANQGSEA. V was pared by 6 bases and J by 14 bases, with 17 bases between. The CDR3 protein is CSVLGSLAKFF. CDR3 DNA: TGCAGCGTCTTGGGGAGCCTGGCTAAGTTCTTC.

The CDR3 reads CASSEGTGIYGYTF. The CDR3 DNA is TGTGCCAGCAGTGAAGGGACAGGGATCTATGGCTACACCTTC. The chain is built from TRBV6-1 and TRBJ1-2, with TRBD1 identical over 8 bases. CDR1 MNHNS and CDR2 SASEGT come from the germline V gene. The CDR3 runs 14 residues. With 1 base clipped from V and 4 bases from J, the junction kept 2 bases outside the gene matches.

This clone occurred once. Germline and junction disagree at one end, which may indicate a read error. This chain links TRBV25-1 with TRBJ2-5; no clear D gene. Germline CDR1 is MGHDK and CDR2 is SYGVNS. The CDR3 sequence is 14 residues long. CDR3 loop: CAGSEYLSGETQYF. The CDR3 nucleotides read TGTGCCGGCAGTGAATATCTCTCGGGAGAGACCCAGTACTTC.

The chain joins TRBV7-6 to TRBJ1-4; TRBD1 matches at 7 bases. Germline V gene sequence: CDR1 SGHVS, CDR2 FNYEAQ. The trim removed 5 bases at V and 0 bases at J, leaving 9 bases unmatched. The CDR3 loop spans 17 amino acids. CDR3: CASSRSIRGPTNEKLFF. CDR3 coding DNA: TGTGCCAGCAGCCGTAGTATTAGGGGGCCAACTAATGAAAAACTGTTTTTT.

V is TRBV18 and J is TRBJ1-5; TRBD1 is a possible D gene (6 bases). V lost 3 bases, J lost 6 bases, and 15 bases lay in between. Germline V gives CDR1 KGHSH, CDR2 LQKENI. CDR3 length equals 15 residues. The CDR3 reads CASSPSRGRSQPQHF. The CDR3 DNA follows: TGTGCCAGCTCACCGAGCAGGGGAAGGAGTCAGCCCCAGCATTTT.

This clone was found a few times. Within the sample, other DNA sequences also encode this same CDR3. The CDR3 spells CASSLGQGNSPLHF. The CDR3 nucleotides read TGCGCCAGCAGCTTAGGACAGGGGAATTCACCCCTCCACTTT. This chain links TRBV5-1 with TRBJ1-6, with TRBD1 matching 9 bases. The length of the CDR3 is 14 residues. CDR1 and CDR2 (germline): SGHRS, YFSETQ. V trimming: 2 bases; J trimming: 7 bases; junction bases outside the gene matches: 1.

The chain has TRBV6-5 and TRBJ1-1, with unresolved D. Germline CDR1 and CDR2: MNHEY and SVGAGI. This CDR3 region has 14 residues. With 4 bases removed from V and 3 bases from J, the gap between germline ends came to 12 bases. CDR3 DNA: TGTGCCAGCAGTTCCCCCCCGGGATACACTGAAGCTTTCTTT. It codes for CASSSPPGYTEAFF.